These 13 T cell receptor beta chains came from one sample sequenced in a study of shared clonotypes between healthy human individuals. Clones were read by immunoSEQ multiplex PCR, and TCRdb kept only the in-frame ones, dropping some. The table has approximately 1.4 million clones, 95% to 99% seen once. The sample consisted of naive CD4+ T cells sorted from blood. Subset described: CD45RA+ positively selected. These receptor sequences come from a man between 25 and 39 years old in good health.

V is TRBV11-2 and J is TRBJ2-7; tentative D call: TRBD1 (7 bases). Germline V CDR1 and CDR2: SGHAT, FQNNGV. V lost 1 base and J 8 bases, leaving 18 bases between the germline ends. This CDR3 is built from 15 residues. The CDR3 spells CASSLVAGGRRKQYF. CDR3 DNA: TGTGCCAGCAGCTTAGTGGCAGGGGGGAGGAGAAAGCAGTACTTC.

The chain couples TRBV6-1 to TRBJ2-5, with D perhaps TRBD2 (6 bases). The CDR3 has 13 amino acids. The V gene lost 1 base and the J gene lost 10 bases, with 13 bases spanning the gap. Germline loops: CDR1 MNHNS, CDR2 SASEGT. CDR3 coding DNA: TGTGCCAGCAGTGAAGTGGGAGGTGGGAGCCAGTACTTC. It specifies CASSEVGGGSQYF.

The sample holds one count of this clone. The rearrangement uses TRBV15 and TRBJ2-1; TRBD1 agrees at 7 bases. The V gene end was trimmed by 1 base and the J gene end by 6 bases; junction bases not matched to a gene: 9. The CDR3 length is 16 residues. The germline CDR1 and CDR2 sequences are LNHNV and YYDKDF (reference sequence). The CDR3 reads CATSRGDRALSNEQFF. In nucleotides, the CDR3 is TGTGCCACCAGCAGAGGTGACAGGGCCCTTAGCAATGAGCAGTTCTTC. Looking up the rest from reference TRBV15 and TRBJ2-1 gives the full variable domain: DAMVIQNPRYQVTQFGKPVTLSCSQTLNHNVMYWYQQKSSQAPKLLFHYYDKDFNNEADTPDNFQSRRPNTSFCFLDIRSPGLGDTAMYLCATSRGDRALSNEQFFGPGTRLTVL.

The chain employs TRBV28 and TRBJ2-3; 7 bases align to TRBD1. The trim removed 4 bases at V and 5 bases at J, leaving 0 bases unmatched. Germline CDR1 reads MDHEN; CDR2 reads SYDVKM. The CDR3 covers 12 residues. The CDR3 sequence: CASSSGGDTQYF. In DNA, the CDR3 is TGTGCCAGCAGTTCAGGGGGAGATACGCAGTATTTT.

The V and J genes are TRBV6-1 and TRBJ1-2; no clear D gene. The germline V gene encodes CDR1 MNHNS and CDR2 SASEGT. CDR3 length equals 11 residues. Trimming took off 6 bases at V and 7 bases at J, with 9 bases between the two ends. CDR3 bases: TGTGCCAGCAGCCACACCGTTGGCTACACCTTC. Encoded protein: CASSHTVGYTF.

This chain links TRBV5-1 with TRBJ2-2; D possibly corresponds to TRBD2 (6 bases). V lost 4 bases and J 5 bases, leaving 21 bases between the germline ends. The length of the CDR3 is 17 residues. Germline-derived CDR1 and CDR2 are SGHRS and YFSETQ. The CDR3 DNA reads TGCGCCAGCAGCCTGCCCCTTAGCGGCCGGGGGACCGGGGAGCTGTTTTTT. It encodes CASSLPLSGRGTGELFF.

The chain is built from TRBV7-2 and TRBJ1-5; maybe TRBD1 (6 bases). The CDR3 has 16 amino acids. CDR1 SGHTA and CDR2 FQGNSA come from the germline V gene. Trimming cost V 8 bases and J 1 base, with 18 bases left between them. The CDR3 loop is CASEDRRGGSNQPQHF. In nucleotides, the CDR3 is TGTGCCAGCGAAGACAGGCGGGGGGGGAGCAATCAGCCCCAGCATTTT.

The rearrangement joins TRBV11-2 to TRBJ2-3; the D is unclear. Germline V CDR1 and CDR2: SGHAT, FQNNGV. This CDR3 contains 11 residues. V shed 6 bases and J shed 7 bases, with 8 bases lying between them. The CDR3 nucleotides read TGTGCCAGCAGTTCACCAAATACGCAGTATTTT. Protein sequence: CASSSPNTQYF.

This chain connects TRBV10-2 to TRBJ1-2, with TRBD1 matching over 8 bases. CDR1 and CDR2 from the germline V gene are WSHSY and SAAADI. The CDR3 is 17 residues long. V lost 6 bases and J lost 4; bases outside the gene matches: 16. The CDR3 sequence is CASRDVGGTGESYGYTF. The CDR3, as DNA: TGCGCCAGCAGGGATGTGGGTGGGACAGGAGAAAGCTATGGCTACACCTTC.

This clone showed up just once. The V and J genes are TRBV5-1 and TRBJ2-2, with TRBD1 as a possible D gene (5 bases). The germline V gene has CDR1 SGHRS and CDR2 YFSETQ. Trimming stripped 0 bases from V and 4 bases from J, with 10 bases between. The CDR3 is made up of 15 amino acids. This chain's CDR3 is CASSLGTPTTGELFF. The CDR3 coding sequence is TGCGCCAGCAGCTTGGGGACACCGACCACCGGGGAGCTGTTTTTT.

The CDR3 region has the DNA TGTGCCAGTAGTATAAAGAGACAGACTACCGGGGAGCTGTTTTTT. This encodes CASSIKRQTTGELFF. The V and J genes are TRBV19 and TRBJ2-2; D is perhaps TRBD1 (5 bases). Trimming left V 2 bases short and J 5 bases short, with 12 bases between. This CDR3 is built from 15 residues. The germline CDR1 and CDR2 sequences are LNHDA and SQIVND (reference sequence). Full variable domain (remainder filled in from reference TRBV19 and TRBJ2-2): DGGITQSPKYLFRKEGQNVTLSCEQNLNHDAMYWYRQDPGQGLRLIYYSQIVNDFQKGDIAEGYSVSREKKESFPLTVTSAQKNPTAFYLCASSIKRQTTGELFFGEGSRLTVL.

Notes on this clone: This specimen includes other DNA sequences encoding the same CDR3. The chain joins TRBV18 to TRBJ2-3, with a weak D call TRBD2 (6 bases). Germline assignment: CDR1 KGHSH and CDR2 LQKENI. Trimming cost V 3 bases and J 0 bases, with 10 bases left between them. This CDR3 contains 15 residues. The CDR3 DNA reads as TGTGCCAGCTCACCCCGCGGGACTAGCACAGATACGCAGTATTTT. It specifies CASSPRGTSTDTQYF.

The rearrangement links TRBV28 to TRBJ2-7; TRBD2 matches 7 bases. Germline V gives CDR1 MDHEN, CDR2 SYDVKM. The trim removed 7 bases at V and 3 bases at J, leaving 9 bases unmatched. This CDR3 contains 14 residues. CDR3 residues: CASTPWGGSYEQYF. The CDR3 bases are TGTGCCAGCACCCCATGGGGGGGGAGCTACGAGCAGTACTTC.